The 21 T cell receptor beta chains reported below all come from one sample, sequenced in a study of PD-1 blockade in mismatch repair-deficient tumors. TCRdb keeps only in-frame clones here, not all; method: immunoSEQ multiplex PCR. Counted here are approximately 110,000 clones, around three quarters occurring once; the ten biggest clones make up approximately 5%. This specimen consisted of peripheral blood, obtained about 60 weeks after starting pembrolizumab. These receptors originate from an adult with mismatch repair-deficient cancer.

This clone was counted once. The chain links TRBV5-1 to TRBJ2-3; D is perhaps TRBD2 (5 bases). The CDR3 has 11 residues. Germline CDR1 is SGHRS and CDR2 is YFSETQ. The ends were cut back, 9 bases at V and 5 bases at J, with 10 bases in the middle. The CDR3 bases are TGCGCCACCGCCCGGGGAGATACGCAGTATTTT. Encoded protein: CATARGDTQYF.

The chain links TRBV29-1 to TRBJ2-1; 7 positions match TRBD2. CDR3 length: 14 amino acids. The V gene's germline CDR1 is SQVTM and CDR2 ANQGSEA. V gave up 3 bases and J gave up 10 bases; unmatched junction bases: 12. The CDR3 sequence is CSVDRTRGGGEQFF. CDR3 DNA sequence: TGCAGCGTTGATAGGACTAGGGGTGGAGGAGAGCAGTTCTTC.

The V call is TRBV9, the J call TRBJ2-1; D gene uncertain. Per the germline V gene, CDR1 is SGDLS and CDR2 is YYNGEE. This CDR3 contains 15 residues. V lost 0 bases to trimming and J lost 0 bases, with 7 bases between them. The CDR3 loop reads CASSVGDFSYNEQFF. In DNA form, the CDR3 reads TGTGCCAGCAGCGTAGGGGATTTCTCCTACAATGAGCAGTTCTTC.

This clone was picked up a small number of times. The chain carries TRBV29-1 and TRBJ1-2, with D unclear. V dropped 5 bases and J dropped 4 bases, with 20 bases sitting between them. Germline CDR1 and CDR2: SQVTM and ANQGSEA. This CDR3 contains 15 residues. The CDR3 region has the DNA TGCAGCGTTCAATCAATGGGGTCAGGTATCTATGGCTACACCTTC. This gives the protein CSVQSMGSGIYGYTF.

The chain couples TRBV12-5 to TRBJ1-3; 7 bases are shared with TRBD1. Germline V gives CDR1 LGHNT, CDR2 FRNRAP. Losses at the gene ends were 3 bases for V and 3 bases for J; bases not matched to a gene: 5. The CDR3 has 15 residues. This CDR3 is CASGFQGDRGNTIYF. The CDR3 DNA sequence: TGTGCTAGTGGTTTTCAGGGGGATCGTGGAAACACCATATATTTT.

The V gene is TRBV30, the J gene TRBJ2-7; unclear D gene. This CDR3 region has 11 residues. Looked up from germline, CDR1 is GTSNPN and CDR2 is SVGIG (reference sequence). V gave up 2 bases and J gave up 3 bases, with 5 bases separating them. This CDR3 reads CAWSSLYEQYF. The CDR3 region has the DNA TGTGCCTGGAGTAGTCTCTACGAGCAGTACTTC.

This clone was seen more than once but under ten times. CDR3 in DNA: TGTGCCAGCAGCTTAGCGTGGACCTCCTACGAGCAGTACTTC. Protein sequence: CASSLAWTSYEQYF. The chain uses TRBV11-2 and TRBJ2-7; D is unclear. Germline V gives CDR1 SGHAT, CDR2 FQNNGV. The CDR3 sequence is 14 residues long. Trimming cost V 1 base and J 0 bases, with 7 bases left between them.

The chain uses TRBV29-1 and TRBJ1-1; 10 positions agree with TRBD1. The germline CDR1 and CDR2 sequences are SQVTM and ANQGSEA. V was clipped by 6 bases and J by 4 bases; unmatched bases: 8. CDR3 length: 14 residues. The CDR3 region is CSVGRQGAGTEAFF. In DNA, the CDR3 is TGCAGCGTCGGGAGACAGGGGGCTGGCACTGAAGCTTTCTTT.

The rearrangement links TRBV10-2 to TRBJ2-3; TRBD2 is a possible D gene (5 bases). The V gene's germline CDR1 is WSHSY and CDR2 SAAADI. V gave up 0 bases and J gave up 7 bases, with 14 bases separating them. There are 15 residues in the CDR3. CDR3 loop: CASSESRLGGNTQYF. The CDR3 region has the DNA TGCGCCAGCAGTGAGTCGAGGCTAGGAGGCAATACGCAGTATTTT.

The chain has TRBV9 and TRBJ2-5; 12 positions agree with TRBD2. The end of the DNA fits TRBJ2-7 better, so the J call may be wrong. The CDR3 runs to 14 residues. The V gene's germline CDR1 is SGDLS and CDR2 YYNGEE. CDR3 nucleotides: TGTGCCAGCAGCGTGACTAGCGGGAGCTACGAGCAGTACTTC. Translation: CASSVTSGSYEQYF.

The chain uses TRBV5-1 and TRBJ2-3, with 13 nucleotides matching TRBD2. The V gene's germline CDR1 is SGHRS and CDR2 YFSETQ. With V trimmed by 3 bases and J by 1 base, 2 bases remained unmatched. CDR3 size: 16 residues. The CDR3 coding sequence is TGCGCCAGCAGCTCCGGACTAGCGGGAGGCACAGATACGCAGTATTTT. Translation gives CASSSGLAGGTDTQYF.

The chain has TRBV27 and TRBJ1-1; perhaps TRBD1 as D (6 bases). Germline V gene sequence: CDR1 MNHEY, CDR2 SMNVEV (reference sequence). The CDR3 has 13 amino acids. The V end lost 6 bases, the J end lost 4 bases, and 12 bases lay between the germline ends. CDR3 coding DNA: TGTGCCAGCAGGAACAGGGAGGGCACTGAAGCTTTCTTT. Protein: CASRNREGTEAFF.

This clone was detected only a few times. This chain connects TRBV7-3 to TRBJ2-7; the match to TRBD1 covers 8 bases. The CDR3 is made up of 15 amino acids. Germline V CDR1 and CDR2: SGHTA, FQGTGA. Trimming at V came to 3 bases and at J to 2 bases, leaving 6 bases not matched to a gene. The CDR3 region has the DNA TGTGCCAGCAGCTTTCTCGGGACAGGTCCCTACGAGCAGTACTTC. It is translated as CASSFLGTGPYEQYF.

This clone turned up a few times. CDR3 sequence reads: CASSLAGVYNEQFF. In DNA, the CDR3 is TGTGCCAGCAGCTTAGCGGGGGTTTACAATGAGCAGTTCTTC. This rearrangement joins TRBV11-1 to TRBJ2-1, with D perhaps given as TRBD1 or TRBD2 (5 bases each). Trimming stripped 0 bases from V and 4 bases from J, with 7 bases between. The germline V gene has CDR1 SGHAT and CDR2 FQDESV (reference sequence). The CDR3 extends over 14 amino acids.

The chain uses TRBV5-4 and TRBJ2-1; D may be TRBD1 (6 bases). The germline V gene has CDR1 SGHNT and CDR2 YYREEE (reference sequence). V gave up 0 bases and J gave up 8 bases, with 9 bases separating them. The CDR3 contains 13 residues. The CDR3 DNA follows: TGTGCCAGCAGCTTGGGACAGGCATATGAGCAGTTCTTC. This sequence encodes CASSLGQAYEQFF.

The V and J genes are TRBV7-2 and TRBJ1-1, with D perhaps matching TRBD1 (5 bases). Germline V gene data show CDR1 as SGHTA and CDR2 as FQGNSA. V was cut by 5 bases and J by 1 base, with 8 bases left in between. The CDR3 length is 13 residues. The CDR3 nucleotides read TGTGCCAGCAGCCGAACAGGGAACACTGAAGCTTTCTTT. This encodes CASSRTGNTEAFF.

The chain employs TRBV9 and TRBJ2-2, with D possibly TRBD2 on 5 matching bases. CDR1 is SGDLS and CDR2 is YYNGEE in the germline V gene. This CDR3 has 16 residues. The V and J ends lost 1 base and 1 base respectively, with 11 bases between them. In DNA form, the CDR3 reads TGTGCCAGCAGCGTATCACTGACTATGAACACCGGGGAGCTGTTTTTT. Its protein is CASSVSLTMNTGELFF.

The chain uses TRBV7-9 and TRBJ1-1; D not certain. CDR1 and CDR2 (germline): SEHNR, FQNEAQ (reference sequence). The V end lost 1 base, the J end lost 3 bases, and 9 bases lay between the germline ends. The CDR3 is 14 residues long. The CDR3 coding sequence is TGTGCCAGCAGCTTAGAAGGAGGGTACACTGAAGCTTTCTTT. Translating it yields CASSLEGGYTEAFF. The full variable domain, with the rest looked up from reference TRBV7-9 and TRBJ1-1, is DTGVSQNPRHKITKRGQNVTFRCDPISEHNRLYWYRQTLGQGPEFLTYFQNEAQLEKSRLLSDRFSAERPKGSFSTLEIQRTEQGDSAMYLCASSLEGGYTEAFFGQGTRLTVV.

This clone occurred a few times. The chain has TRBV6-5 and TRBJ2-2; 7 positions match TRBD1. This CDR3 has 13 amino acids. Germline CDR1 MNHEY, CDR2 SVGAGI. The trim removed 6 bases at V and 5 bases at J, leaving 3 bases unmatched. The CDR3 region is CASRDRVTGELFF. The CDR3 region has the DNA TGTGCCAGCAGAGACAGGGTGACCGGGGAGCTGTTTTTT.

The genes are TRBV6-6 and TRBJ2-1; TRBD2 agrees at 8 bases. This CDR3 is 16 amino acids long. Trimming cost V 8 bases and J 6 bases; bases outside gene matches: 15. Germline CDR1 and CDR2: MNHNY and SVGAGI (reference sequence). The CDR3 loop is CASCNCRTSSGNEQFF. The CDR3 region has the DNA TGTGCCAGCTGTAATTGCCGGACTAGCTCGGGCAATGAGCAGTTCTTC.

This chain uses TRBV4-1 with TRBJ1-4; 7 bases are shared with TRBD1. The germline CDR1 and CDR2 sequences are MGHRA and YSYEKL. J gave up 6 bases and V 1 base, and 8 bases lay outside the gene matches. The CDR3 extends over 16 amino acids. CDR3 coding DNA: TGCGCCAGCAGCCAAGTCATCGGAACAGGGGATGAAAAACTGTTTTTT. Its protein product is CASSQVIGTGDEKLFF.